Presented here are 14 T cell receptor beta chains from one specimen sequenced in a study of blood T cell repertoires in COVID-19. The table came from immunoSEQ multiplex PCR; TCRdb's copy has only in-frame clones and leaves some out. The data hold 230,000 or so clones, with approximately 81% observed a single time. Sequenced input: peripheral blood. The receptors shown here come from a man aged 25-45 years with active or convalescent COVID-19.

J is TRBJ2-7 and V is TRBV9, with 9 bases identical to TRBD2. V lost 4 bases, J lost 6 bases, and 8 bases stayed unmatched. The CDR3 contains 14 residues. The V gene's germline CDR1 is SGDLS and CDR2 YYNGEE. The CDR3 region is CASSPRLAAVEQYF. For the CDR3, the DNA is TGTGCCAGCAGCCCGAGACTAGCGGCGGTCGAGCAGTACTTC. The full variable domain, its missing parts supplied by reference TRBV9 and TRBJ2-7, is DSGVTQTPKHLITATGQRVTLRCSPRSGDLSVYWYQQSLDQGLQFLIQYYNGEERAKGNILERFSAQQFPDLHSELNLSSLELGDSALYFCASSPRLAAVEQYFGPGTRLTVT.

The V call is TRBV5-5, the J call TRBJ2-7; D remains unclear. V lost 2 bases, J lost 2 bases, and 5 bases lay in between. The CDR3 is 12 residues long. From germline, CDR1 is SGHKS and CDR2 YYEKEE (reference sequence). The CDR3, as DNA: TGTGCCAGCAGCTTATCTCCCTACGAGCAGTACTTC. Its protein is CASSLSPYEQYF. Complete variable domain (other parts from reference TRBV5-5 and TRBJ2-7): DAGVTQSPTHLIKTRGQQVTLRCSPISGHKSVSWYQQVLGQGPQFIFQYYEKEERGRGNFPDRFSARQFPNYSSELNVNALLLGDSALYLCASSLSPYEQYFGPGTRLTVT.

In its sample, this clone was seen a few times. The J gene is TRBJ1-2, the V gene TRBV7-2; D is unclear. Per germline, CDR1 SGHTA and CDR2 FQGNSA. The length of the CDR3 is 11 residues. V was shortened by 5 bases and J by 10 bases, with 11 bases between the two germline ends. CDR3 coding DNA: TGTGCCAGCAGCGCTGACATTTTCTACACCTTC. It codes for CASSADIFYTF.

This clone was seen a single time. The genes are TRBV28 and TRBJ1-1; TRBD1 aligns across 7 bases. The V gene end was trimmed by 10 bases and the J gene end by 2 bases; junction bases not matched to a gene: 13. In germline, CDR1 is MDHEN, CDR2 SYDVKM. This CDR3 is built from 15 residues. CDR3 residues: CATLPGDRINTEAFF. DNA for the CDR3: TGTGCCACCCTCCCAGGGGACAGAATCAACACTGAAGCTTTCTTT.

In this sample, this clone turned up many times. The chain uses TRBV23-1 and TRBJ2-7; the match to TRBD2 covers 8 bases. TRBV23-1 is designated an ORF whose function remains uncertain. CDR3 length: 16 amino acids. Losses at the gene ends were 11 bases for V and 3 bases for J; bases not matched to a gene: 18. In DNA form, the CDR3 reads TGCGCCCCCAGGGGCGGGGGGCCGACCGTCCTCTACGAGCAGTACTTC. Its protein product is CAPRGGGPTVLYEQYF.

The V call is TRBV19, the J call TRBJ2-3, with 7 bases that match TRBD2. Per germline, CDR1 LNHDA and CDR2 SQIVND (reference sequence). The CDR3 runs to 14 residues. The ends lost 6 bases at V and 8 bases at J; junction bases unmatched: 11. Here the CDR3 DNA reads TGTGCCAGTAGAAAATTTGGGGGGGAGACTACGCAGTATTTT. Translating it yields CASRKFGGETTQYF.

The gene calls are TRBV5-1 and TRBJ2-7; 7 nucleotides match TRBD1. The CDR3 is 14 residues long. Germline V gene sequence: CDR1 SGHRS, CDR2 YFSETQ. V shed 4 bases and J 0 bases; nucleotides not matched to a gene: 4. The CDR3 here is CASSRQGSSYEQYF. DNA of the CDR3: TGCGCCAGCAGCCGACAGGGTAGCTCCTACGAGCAGTACTTC.

The CDR3 sequence: CAAGGDGEAFF. The CDR3 nucleotides are TGTGCCGCCGGGGGAGACGGTGAAGCTTTCTTT. V is TRBV28 and J is TRBJ1-1, with D tentatively TRBD1 (5 bases). The germline CDR1 and CDR2 sequences are MDHEN and SYDVKM. The V gene lost 11 bases and the J gene lost 7 bases, with 14 bases spanning the gap. CDR3 size: 11 residues. Full variable domain (missing parts from reference TRBV28 and TRBJ1-1): DVKVTQSSRYLVKRTGEKVFLECVQDMDHENMFWYRQDPGLGLRLIYFSYDVKMKEKGDIPEGYSVSREKKERFSLILESASTNQTSMYLCAAGGDGEAFFGQGTRLTVV.

This clone was counted a few times. This chain joins TRBV3-1 (or the pseudogene TRBV3-2) and TRBJ2-7; 9 bases are a match to TRBD2. Germline values: CDR1 LGHDT, CDR2 YNNKEL (reference sequence). Trimming removed 4 bases from V and 5 bases from J; junction bases left unmatched: 6. The CDR3 is 14 residues long. CDR3 DNA sequence: TGTGCCAGCAGCCCCCAACTAGCGGGCCACGAGCAGTACTTC. Translated, it gives CASSPQLAGHEQYF.

This clone was recorded a few times. The rearrangement uses TRBV6-5 and TRBJ1-4, with a possible D match to TRBD1 (5 bases). The CDR3 contains 15 residues. V was cut by 6 bases and J by 5 bases, with 16 bases left in between. Germline assignment: CDR1 MNHEY and CDR2 SVGAGI. This CDR3 is CASRLQGGGNEKLFF. The CDR3 DNA sequence: TGTGCCAGCAGGCTCCAGGGAGGAGGGAATGAAAAACTGTTTTTT.

CDR3 sequence reads: CASSLRGANTGELFF. For the CDR3, the DNA is TGTGCCAGCAGTCTGCGAGGAGCGAACACCGGGGAGCTGTTTTTT. V usage is TRBV28 and J usage is TRBJ2-2, with unresolved D. This CDR3 has 15 residues. Trimming took off 5 bases at V and 0 bases at J, with 10 bases between the two ends. The germline CDR1 and CDR2 sequences are MDHEN and SYDVKM.

V gene TRBV7-2 combines with J gene TRBJ2-5, with 11 bases identical to TRBD1. V shed 4 bases, J shed 5 bases, and the junction held 12 bases outside the gene matches. This CDR3 spans 17 amino acids. Germline V lookup: CDR1 SGHTA, CDR2 FQGNSA. The CDR3 bases are TGTGCCAGCAGCTCCTTAGGACAGGGGGCCATTTCGGAGACCCAGTACTTC. Translation gives CASSSLGQGAISETQYF.

The chain carries TRBV6-5 and TRBJ1-2; weak D call: TRBD1 (5 bases). Germline-derived CDR1 and CDR2 are MNHEY and SVGAGI. V lost 7 bases and J lost 6, with 15 bases in between. The CDR3 is made up of 13 amino acids. CDR3 in amino acids: CASIPGQSHGYTF. The CDR3 DNA sequence: TGTGCCAGCATCCCCGGACAATCTCATGGCTACACCTTC.

V is TRBV28 and J is TRBJ1-5; D ambiguous. This CDR3 is built from 14 residues. In germline, CDR1 is MDHEN, CDR2 SYDVKM. Trimming pared 2 bases from V and 3 bases from J, leaving 8 bases between. The CDR3 DNA follows: TGTGCCAGCAGTTTAGCGGATCTCAATCAGCCCCAGCATTTT. This sequence encodes CASSLADLNQPQHF. Variable domain in full (rest from reference TRBV28 and TRBJ1-5): DVKVTQSSRYLVKRTGEKVFLECVQDMDHENMFWYRQDPGLGLRLIYFSYDVKMKEKGDIPEGYSVSREKKERFSLILESASTNQTSMYLCASSLADLNQPQHFGDGTRLSIL.